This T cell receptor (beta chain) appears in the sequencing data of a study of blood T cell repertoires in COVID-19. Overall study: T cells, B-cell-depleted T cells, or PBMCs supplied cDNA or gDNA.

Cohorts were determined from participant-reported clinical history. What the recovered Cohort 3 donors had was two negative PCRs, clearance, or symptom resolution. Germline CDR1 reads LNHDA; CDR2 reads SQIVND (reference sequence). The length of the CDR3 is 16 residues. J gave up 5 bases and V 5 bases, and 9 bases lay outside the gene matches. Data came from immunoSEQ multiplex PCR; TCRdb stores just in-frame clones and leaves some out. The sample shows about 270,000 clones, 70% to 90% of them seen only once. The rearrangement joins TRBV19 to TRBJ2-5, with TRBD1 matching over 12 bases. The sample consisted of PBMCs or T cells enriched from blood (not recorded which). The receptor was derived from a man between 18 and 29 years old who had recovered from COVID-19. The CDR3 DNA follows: TGTGCCAGTAGTCAAGGGGGGACAGGGGGCATGGAGACCCAGTACTTC. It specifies CASSQGGTGGMETQYF.